This T cell receptor (beta chain) was identified in a study of yellow fever vaccine responses in identical twins. The germline gives CDR1 SQVTM, CDR2 ANQGSEA. This CDR3 comprises 15 residues. V shed 1 base and J shed 4 bases, with 14 bases lying between them. Study outcomes and limitations: Twins' vaccine T cell response reportedly gave the appearance of partial convergence and partial personalization.

TCRdb ran MiXCR on the RT-PCR reads and lists one entry per CDR3 protein. Found here are 6,000 or so distinct CDR3 sequences, about 77% of them singletons; the top ten hold roughly 2.5%. A remark on this clonotype: Its matching antigen is unknown.

The TCR originated in a young woman who received the yellow fever vaccine. Sequences were derived from T cells from blood (PBMCs), unsorted or a sorted subset (not recorded which), sampled before or after yellow fever vaccination (not recorded which). The J gene is TRBJ2-1, the V gene TRBV29-1; a possible D gene is TRBD2 (5 bases). The CDR3 coding sequence is TGCAGCGTTGAAGGTGGACTTCTCCTATACAATGAGCAGTTCTTC. Translation: CSVEGGLLLYNEQFF.